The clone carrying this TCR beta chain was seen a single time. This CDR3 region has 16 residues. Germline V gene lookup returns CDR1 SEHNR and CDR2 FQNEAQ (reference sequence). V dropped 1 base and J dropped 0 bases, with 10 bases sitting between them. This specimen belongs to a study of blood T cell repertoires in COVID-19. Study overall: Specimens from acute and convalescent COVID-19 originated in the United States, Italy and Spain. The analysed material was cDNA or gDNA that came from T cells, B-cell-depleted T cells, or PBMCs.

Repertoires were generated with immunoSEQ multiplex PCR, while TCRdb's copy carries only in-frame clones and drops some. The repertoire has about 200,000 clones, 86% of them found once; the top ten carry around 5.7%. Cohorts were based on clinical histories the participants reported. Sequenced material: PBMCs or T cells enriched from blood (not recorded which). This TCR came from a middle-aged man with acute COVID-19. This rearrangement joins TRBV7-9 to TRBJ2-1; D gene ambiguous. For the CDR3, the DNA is TGTGCCAGCAGCTTAGGCCTTCCGGGCTCCTACAATGAGCAGTTCTTC. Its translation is CASSLGLPGSYNEQFF.